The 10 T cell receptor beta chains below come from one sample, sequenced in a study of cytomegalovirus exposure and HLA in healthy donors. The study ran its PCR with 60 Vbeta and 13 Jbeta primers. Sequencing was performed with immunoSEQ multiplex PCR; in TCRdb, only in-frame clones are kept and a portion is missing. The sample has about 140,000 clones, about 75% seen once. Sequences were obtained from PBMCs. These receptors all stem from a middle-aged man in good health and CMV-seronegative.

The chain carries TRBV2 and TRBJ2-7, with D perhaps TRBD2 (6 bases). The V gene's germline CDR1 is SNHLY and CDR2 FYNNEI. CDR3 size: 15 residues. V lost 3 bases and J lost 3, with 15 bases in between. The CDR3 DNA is TGTGCCAGCAGTGACACCAGAAACGGGGGCTACGAGCAGTACTTC. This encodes CASSDTRNGGYEQYF.

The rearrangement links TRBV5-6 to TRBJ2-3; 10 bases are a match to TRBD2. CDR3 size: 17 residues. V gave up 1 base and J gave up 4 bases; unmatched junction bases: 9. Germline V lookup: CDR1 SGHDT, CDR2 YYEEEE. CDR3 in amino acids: CASSLTLAGVLADTQYF. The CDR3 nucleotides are TGTGCCAGCAGCTTGACCCTAGCGGGGGTACTTGCAGATACGCAGTATTTT.

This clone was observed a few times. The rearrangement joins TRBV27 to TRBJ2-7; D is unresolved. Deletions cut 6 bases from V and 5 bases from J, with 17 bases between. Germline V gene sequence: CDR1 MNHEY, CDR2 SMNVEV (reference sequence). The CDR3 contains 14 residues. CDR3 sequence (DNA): TGTGCCAGCAGCACGTCAAGTGAGTTCGACGAGCAGTACTTC. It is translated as CASSTSSEFDEQYF.

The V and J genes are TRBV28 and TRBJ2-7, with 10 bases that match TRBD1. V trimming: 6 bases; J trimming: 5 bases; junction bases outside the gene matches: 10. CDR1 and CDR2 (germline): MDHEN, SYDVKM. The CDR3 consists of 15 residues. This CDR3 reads CASSPPGTGVHEQYF. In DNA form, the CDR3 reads TGTGCCAGCAGCCCGCCCGGGACAGGGGTGCACGAGCAGTACTTC.

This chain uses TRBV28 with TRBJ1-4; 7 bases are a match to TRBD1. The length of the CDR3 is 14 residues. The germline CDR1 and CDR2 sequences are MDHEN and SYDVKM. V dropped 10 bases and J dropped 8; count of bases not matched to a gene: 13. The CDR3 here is CATLTEGAGEKLFF. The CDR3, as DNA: TGTGCCACCCTGACGGAGGGGGCCGGAGAAAAACTGTTTTTT. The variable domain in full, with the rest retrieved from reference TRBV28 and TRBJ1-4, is DVKVTQSSRYLVKRTGEKVFLECVQDMDHENMFWYRQDPGLGLRLIYFSYDVKMKEKGDIPEGYSVSREKKERFSLILESASTNQTSMYLCATLTEGAGEKLFFGSGTQLSVL.

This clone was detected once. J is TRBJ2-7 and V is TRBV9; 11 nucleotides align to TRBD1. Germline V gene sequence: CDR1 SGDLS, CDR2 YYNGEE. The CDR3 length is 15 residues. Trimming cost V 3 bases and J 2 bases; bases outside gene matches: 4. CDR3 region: CASSGDRGFPYEQYF. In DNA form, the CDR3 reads TGTGCCAGCAGCGGGGACAGGGGGTTCCCCTACGAGCAGTACTTC.

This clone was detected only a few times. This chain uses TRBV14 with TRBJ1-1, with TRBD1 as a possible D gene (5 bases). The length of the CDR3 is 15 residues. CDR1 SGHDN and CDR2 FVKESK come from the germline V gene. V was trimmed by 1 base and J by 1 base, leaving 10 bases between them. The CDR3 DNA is TGTGCCAGCAGCCAAGTGGGGCAGCCGAACACTGAAGCTTTCTTT. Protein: CASSQVGQPNTEAFF.

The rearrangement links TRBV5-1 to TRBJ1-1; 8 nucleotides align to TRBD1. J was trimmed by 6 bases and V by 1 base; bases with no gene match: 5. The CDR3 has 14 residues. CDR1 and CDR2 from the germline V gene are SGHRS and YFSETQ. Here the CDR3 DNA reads TGCGCCAGCAGCTTGTTCGGACAGGGAGCTGAAGCTTTCTTT. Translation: CASSLFGQGAEAFF.

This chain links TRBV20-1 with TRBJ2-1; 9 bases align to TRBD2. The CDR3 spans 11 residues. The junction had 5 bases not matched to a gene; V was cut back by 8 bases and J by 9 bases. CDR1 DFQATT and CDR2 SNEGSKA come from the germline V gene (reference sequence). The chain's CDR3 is CSWLAGIEQFF. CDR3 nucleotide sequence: TGCAGTTGGCTAGCGGGGATTGAGCAGTTCTTC.

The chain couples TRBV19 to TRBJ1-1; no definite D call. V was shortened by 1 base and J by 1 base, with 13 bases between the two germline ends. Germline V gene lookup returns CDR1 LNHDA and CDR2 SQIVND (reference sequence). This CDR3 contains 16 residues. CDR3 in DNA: TGTGCCAGTAGTATAGTAGACTGGTCACGGAACACTGAAGCTTTCTTT. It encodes CASSIVDWSRNTEAFF.